These 11 T cell receptor beta chains share one sample of origin, sequenced in a study of blood T cells in healthy people across ages. A second PCR of roughly 7 to 11 cycles used a sample-barcoded 5' primer and a J-beta primer mix. One entry per CDR3 protein results from TCRdb running MiXCR on the 5' RACE reads. The sample carries about a million distinct CDR3 sequences, about 51% recorded once. The sample taken for sequencing was blood. These receptors originate from a woman aged 55-69 years in good health.

The DNA for the CDR3 is TGCAGTGCTAGCCACGGACTAGCGGGATATGAGCAGTACTTC. It yields the protein CSASHGLAGYEQYF. The chain combines TRBV20-1 with TRBJ2-7; 12 bases align to TRBD2. The germline V gene encodes CDR1 DFQATT and CDR2 SNEGSKA (reference sequence). V gave up 3 bases and J gave up 7 bases; unmatched junction bases: 7. The CDR3 has 14 amino acids.

A single count supports this clonotype. V gene TRBV7-9 combines with J gene TRBJ2-1; TRBD2 matches 10 bases. The junction had 20 bases not matched to a gene; V was cut back by 7 bases and J by 2 bases. CDR1 is SEHNR, CDR2 FQNEAQ, per germline (reference sequence). The CDR3 is 20 residues long. DNA of the CDR3: TGTGCCAGCACCGTCTCTAGGGAAAGCGGGAGGGCCCCCACCTACAATGAGCAGTTCTTC. This gives the protein CASTVSRESGRAPTYNEQFF. Full variable domain (remainder filled in from reference TRBV7-9 and TRBJ2-1): DTGVSQNPRHKITKRGQNVTFRCDPISEHNRLYWYRQTLGQGPEFLTYFQNEAQLEKSRLLSDRFSAERPKGSFSTLEIQRTEQGDSAMYLCASTVSRESGRAPTYNEQFFGPGTRLTVL.

This chain connects TRBV20-1 to TRBJ1-1, with D maybe TRBD1 (5 bases). Germline V gene sequence: CDR1 DFQATT, CDR2 SNEGSKA (reference sequence). This CDR3 is 13 amino acids long. V was clipped by 2 bases and J by 1 base, with 8 bases between them. The CDR3 loop reads CSARQQGNTEAFF. The CDR3 DNA follows: TGCAGTGCTAGACAGCAGGGGAACACTGAAGCTTTCTTT.

This clonotype was detected ten times or more. V gene TRBV28 combines with J gene TRBJ1-2, with D unresolved. Looked up from germline, CDR1 is MDHEN and CDR2 is SYDVKM. Trimming took off 2 bases at V and 3 bases at J, with 4 bases between the two ends. The CDR3 length is 12 residues. CDR3 residues: CASSLEYYGYTF. The CDR3 coding sequence is TGTGCCAGCAGTTTAGAGTACTATGGCTACACCTTC.

V is TRBV5-1 and J is TRBJ2-1; D could derive from TRBD1 or TRBD2 (6 bases each). Germline V gives CDR1 SGHRS, CDR2 YFSETQ. The CDR3 loop spans 14 amino acids. V lost 4 bases and J 3 bases, leaving 11 bases between the germline ends. CDR3 nucleotides: TGCGCCAGCAGCGGGGGCGGGATCTACAATGAGCAGTTCTTC. It encodes CASSGGGIYNEQFF.

This chain uses TRBV4-2 with TRBJ1-4; D possibly corresponds to TRBD1 (6 bases). CDR3 length: 15 residues. With 4 bases removed from V and 5 bases from J, the gap between germline ends came to 14 bases. Looked up from germline, CDR1 is LGHNA and CDR2 is YNFKEQ. The CDR3 loop reads CASSPLQGGNEKLFF. The CDR3 DNA reads TGTGCCAGCAGCCCACTACAGGGTGGGAATGAAAAACTGTTTTTT.

This chain links TRBV6-1 with TRBJ2-7; D is ambiguous. The V end was cut by 7 bases, the J end by 5 bases, with 12 bases between. Per the germline V gene, CDR1 is MNHNS and CDR2 is SASEGT. The CDR3 runs 12 residues. CDR3 protein: CASTQNPNEQYF. DNA for the CDR3: TGTGCCAGCACCCAGAACCCCAACGAGCAGTACTTC.

The V call is TRBV2, the J call TRBJ2-3; TRBD2 is a possible D gene (5 bases). Germline loops: CDR1 SNHLY, CDR2 FYNNEI. CDR3 length: 19 amino acids. V dropped 6 bases and J dropped 0 bases, with 25 bases sitting between them. The CDR3 sequence is CASRSRVNRRRTSTDTQYF. The CDR3 coding sequence is TGTGCCAGCAGATCGCGGGTTAACCGGCGGAGGACTAGCACAGATACGCAGTATTTT.

This sequence joins TRBV6-2 or TRBV6-3 and TRBJ2-6, with D perhaps matching TRBD2 (5 bases). V shed 2 bases and J shed 0 bases, with 5 bases lying between them. CDR3 size: 15 residues. The germline V gene encodes CDR1 MNHEY and CDR2 SVGEGT. The CDR3 loop reads CASSYGSSGANVLTF. DNA of the CDR3: TGTGCCAGCAGTTACGGGAGCTCTGGGGCCAACGTCCTGACTTTC.

The gene calls are TRBV5-1 and TRBJ1-2; TRBD1 might be the D (5 bases). The CDR3 sequence is 14 residues long. Germline CDR1 reads SGHRS; CDR2 reads YFSETQ. With 4 bases removed from V and 8 bases from J, the gap between germline ends came to 18 bases. CDR3 sequence reads: CASSPGFGGGGYTF. CDR3 DNA sequence: TGCGCCAGCAGCCCAGGTTTCGGGGGAGGAGGCTACACCTTC.

In its sample, this clonotype was seen a few times. This sequence may be a read error, since a much larger clone differs from it by one base. The V call is TRBV6-5, the J call TRBJ2-7, with TRBD1 matching over 10 bases. The V gene's germline CDR1 is MNHEY and CDR2 SVGAGI. The J segment lost 4 bases and the V segment lost 10 bases, leaving 4 bases of the junction unmatched. The CDR3 loop spans 12 amino acids. Written as DNA, the CDR3 is TGTGCCACCCGGGACAGGGGTTACGAGCAGTACTTC. Translation: CATRDRGYEQYF.